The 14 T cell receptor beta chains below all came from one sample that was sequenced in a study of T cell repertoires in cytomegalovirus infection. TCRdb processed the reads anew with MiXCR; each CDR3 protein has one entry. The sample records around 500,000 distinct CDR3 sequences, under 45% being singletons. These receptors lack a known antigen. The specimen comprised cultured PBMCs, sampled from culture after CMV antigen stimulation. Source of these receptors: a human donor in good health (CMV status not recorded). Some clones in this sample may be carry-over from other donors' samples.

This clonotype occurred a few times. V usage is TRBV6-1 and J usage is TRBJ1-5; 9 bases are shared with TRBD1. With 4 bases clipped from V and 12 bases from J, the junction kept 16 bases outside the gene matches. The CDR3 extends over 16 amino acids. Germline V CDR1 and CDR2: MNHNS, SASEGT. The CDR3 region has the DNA TGTGCCAGCAGTGCTATGAGTGCCGGGACAGGGATTCGCCAGCATTTT. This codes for CASSAMSAGTGIRQHF.

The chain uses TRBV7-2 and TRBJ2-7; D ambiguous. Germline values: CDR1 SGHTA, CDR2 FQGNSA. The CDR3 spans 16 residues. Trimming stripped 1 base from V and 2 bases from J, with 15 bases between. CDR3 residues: CASSLEVVGSPYEQYF. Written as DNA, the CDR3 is TGTGCCAGCAGCTTAGAGGTGGTTGGCTCTCCCTACGAGCAGTACTTC.

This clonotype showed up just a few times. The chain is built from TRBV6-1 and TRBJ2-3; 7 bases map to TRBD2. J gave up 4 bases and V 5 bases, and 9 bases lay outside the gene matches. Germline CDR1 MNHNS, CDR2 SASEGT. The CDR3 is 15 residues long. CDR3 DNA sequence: TGTGCCAGCAGTCGACCGGGACGGGGGGCAGATACGCAGTATTTT. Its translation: CASSRPGRGADTQYF.

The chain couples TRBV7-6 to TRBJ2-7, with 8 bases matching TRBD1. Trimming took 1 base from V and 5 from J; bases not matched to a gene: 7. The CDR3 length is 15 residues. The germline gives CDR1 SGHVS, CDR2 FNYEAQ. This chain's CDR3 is CASSLVGQGGNEQYF. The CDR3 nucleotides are TGTGCCAGCAGCTTAGTCGGACAGGGTGGCAACGAGCAGTACTTC.

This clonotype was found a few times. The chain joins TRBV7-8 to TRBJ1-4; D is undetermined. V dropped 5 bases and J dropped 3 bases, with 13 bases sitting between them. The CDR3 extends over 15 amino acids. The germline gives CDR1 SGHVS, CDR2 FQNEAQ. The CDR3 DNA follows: TGTGCCAGCAGCCTGGACCCTCCCCCTAATGAAAAACTGTTTTTT. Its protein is CASSLDPPPNEKLFF.

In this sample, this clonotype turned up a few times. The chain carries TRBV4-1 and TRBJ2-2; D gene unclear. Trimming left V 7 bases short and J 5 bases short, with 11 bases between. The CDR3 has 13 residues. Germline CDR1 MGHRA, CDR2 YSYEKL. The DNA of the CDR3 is TGCGCCAGCACCCAGGCCGCGACCGGGGAGCTGTTTTTT. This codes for CASTQAATGELFF.

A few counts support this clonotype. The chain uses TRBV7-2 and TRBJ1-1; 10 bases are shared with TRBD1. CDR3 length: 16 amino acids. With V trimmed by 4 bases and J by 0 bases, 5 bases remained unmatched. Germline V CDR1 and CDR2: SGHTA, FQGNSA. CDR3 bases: TGTGCCAGCAGCTCGACAGGGGGCTTATTGAACACTGAAGCTTTCTTT. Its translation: CASSSTGGLLNTEAFF.

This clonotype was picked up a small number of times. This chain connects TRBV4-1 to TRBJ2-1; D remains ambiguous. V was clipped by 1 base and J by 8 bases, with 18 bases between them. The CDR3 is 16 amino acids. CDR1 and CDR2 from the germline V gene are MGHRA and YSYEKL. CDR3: CASSQGAPGHKDEQFF. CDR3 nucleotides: TGCGCCAGCAGCCAAGGGGCACCGGGCCACAAGGATGAGCAGTTCTTC.

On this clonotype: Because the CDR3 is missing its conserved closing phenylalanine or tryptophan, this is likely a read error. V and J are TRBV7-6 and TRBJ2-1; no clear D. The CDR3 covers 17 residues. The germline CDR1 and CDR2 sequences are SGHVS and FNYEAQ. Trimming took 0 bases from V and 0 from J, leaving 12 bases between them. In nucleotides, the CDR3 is TGTGCCAGCAGCTTAGCGACGGGCGGCAGCTCCTACAATGAGCAGTTCGTC. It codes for CASSLATGGSSYNEQFV.

CDR3: CASRPGGSGVLTKNIQYF. Written as DNA, the CDR3 is TGTGCCAGCCGGCCTGGAGGGTCCGGGGTTTTAACCAAAAACATTCAGTACTTC. This rearrangement joins TRBV7-2 to TRBJ2-4; TRBD2 is a possible D gene (6 bases). Germline-derived CDR1 and CDR2 are SGHTA and FQGNSA. The CDR3 sequence is 18 residues long. Trimming shortened V by 8 bases and J by 2 bases, and 25 bases separated the two germline ends.

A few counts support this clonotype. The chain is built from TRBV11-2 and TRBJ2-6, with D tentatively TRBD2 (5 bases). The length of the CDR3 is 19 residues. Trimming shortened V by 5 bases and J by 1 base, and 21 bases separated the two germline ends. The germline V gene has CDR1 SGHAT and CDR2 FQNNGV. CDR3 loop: CASSPYGLGLESGANVLTF. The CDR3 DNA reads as TGTGCCAGCAGCCCGTACGGACTCGGACTGGAATCTGGGGCCAACGTCCTGACTTTC.

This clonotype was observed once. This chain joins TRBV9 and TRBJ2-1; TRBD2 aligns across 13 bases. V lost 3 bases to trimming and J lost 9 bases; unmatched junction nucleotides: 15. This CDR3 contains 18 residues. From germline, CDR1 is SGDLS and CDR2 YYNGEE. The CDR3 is CASSAPQILAGGPFEQFF. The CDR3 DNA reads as TGTGCCAGCAGCGCACCTCAAATACTAGCGGGAGGGCCGTTTGAGCAGTTCTTC.

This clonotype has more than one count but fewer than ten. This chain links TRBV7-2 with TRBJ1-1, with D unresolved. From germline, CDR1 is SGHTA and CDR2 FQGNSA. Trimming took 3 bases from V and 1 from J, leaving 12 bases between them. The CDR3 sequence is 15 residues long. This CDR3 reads CASSFLGSWNTEAFF. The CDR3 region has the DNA TGTGCCAGCAGCTTCCTAGGGAGTTGGAACACTGAAGCTTTCTTT.

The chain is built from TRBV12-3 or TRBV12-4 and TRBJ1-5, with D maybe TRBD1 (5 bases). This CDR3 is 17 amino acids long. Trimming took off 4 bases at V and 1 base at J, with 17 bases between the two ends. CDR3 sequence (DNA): TGTGCCAGCAGTTCGGGGGTAGGGAGAAGAAGCAATCAGCCCCAGCATTTT. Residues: CASSSGVGRRSNQPQHF.